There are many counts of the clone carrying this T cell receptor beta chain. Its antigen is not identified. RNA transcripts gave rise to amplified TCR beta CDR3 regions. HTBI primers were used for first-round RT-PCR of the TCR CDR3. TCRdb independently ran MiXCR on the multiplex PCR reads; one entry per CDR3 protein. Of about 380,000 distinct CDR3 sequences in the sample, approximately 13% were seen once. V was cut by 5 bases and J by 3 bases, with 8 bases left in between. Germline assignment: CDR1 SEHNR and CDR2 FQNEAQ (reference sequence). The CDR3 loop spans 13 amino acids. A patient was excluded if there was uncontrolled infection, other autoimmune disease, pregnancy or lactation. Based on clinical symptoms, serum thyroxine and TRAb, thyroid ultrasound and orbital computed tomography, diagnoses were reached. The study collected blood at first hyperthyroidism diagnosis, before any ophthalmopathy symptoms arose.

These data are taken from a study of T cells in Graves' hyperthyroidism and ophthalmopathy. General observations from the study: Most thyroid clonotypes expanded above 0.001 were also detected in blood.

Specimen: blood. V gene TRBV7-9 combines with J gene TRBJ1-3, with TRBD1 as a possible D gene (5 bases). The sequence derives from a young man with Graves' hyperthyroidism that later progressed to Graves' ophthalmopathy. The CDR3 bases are TGTGCCAGCAGCCTTGACAGTGGAAACACCATATATTTT. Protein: CASSLDSGNTIYF.